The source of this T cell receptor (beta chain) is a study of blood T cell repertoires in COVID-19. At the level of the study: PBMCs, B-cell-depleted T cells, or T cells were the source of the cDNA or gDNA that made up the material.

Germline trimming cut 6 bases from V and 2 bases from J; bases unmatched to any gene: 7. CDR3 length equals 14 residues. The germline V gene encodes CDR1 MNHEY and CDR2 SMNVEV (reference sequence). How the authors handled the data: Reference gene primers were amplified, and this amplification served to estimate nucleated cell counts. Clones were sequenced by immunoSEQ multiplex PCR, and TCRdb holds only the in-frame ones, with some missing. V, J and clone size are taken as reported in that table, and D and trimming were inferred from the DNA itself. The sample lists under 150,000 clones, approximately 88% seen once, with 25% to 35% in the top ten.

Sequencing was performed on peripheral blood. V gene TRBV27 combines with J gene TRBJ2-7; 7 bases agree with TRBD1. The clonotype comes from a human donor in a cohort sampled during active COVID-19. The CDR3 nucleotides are TGTGCCAGCAGGCCTCTCGGGACAGCCTACGAGCAGTACTTC. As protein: CASRPLGTAYEQYF.